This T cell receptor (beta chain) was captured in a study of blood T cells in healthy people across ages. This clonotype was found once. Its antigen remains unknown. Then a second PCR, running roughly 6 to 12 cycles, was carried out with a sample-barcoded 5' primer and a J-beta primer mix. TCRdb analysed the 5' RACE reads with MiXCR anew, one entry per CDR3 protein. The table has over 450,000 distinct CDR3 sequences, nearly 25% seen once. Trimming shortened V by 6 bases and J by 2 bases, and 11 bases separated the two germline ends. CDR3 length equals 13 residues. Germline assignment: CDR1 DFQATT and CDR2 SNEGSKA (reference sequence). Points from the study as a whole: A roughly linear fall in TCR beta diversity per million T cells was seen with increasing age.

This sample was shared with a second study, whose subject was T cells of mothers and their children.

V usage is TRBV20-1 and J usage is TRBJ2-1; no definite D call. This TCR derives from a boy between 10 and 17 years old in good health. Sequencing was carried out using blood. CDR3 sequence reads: CSAPAPTYNEQFF. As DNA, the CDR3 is TGCAGTGCCCCAGCACCTACCTACAATGAGCAGTTCTTC.